The present T cell receptor beta chain was sequenced within a study of cytomegalovirus exposure and HLA in healthy donors. Across the study: A data release that came early held 75 million to 85 million unique TCRs from HLA-typed donors. Broader study findings: Later analysis associated a missense DCLRE1C variant with TCR beta V- and J-gene trimming.

Details on this clone: The antigen remains unidentified.

Researchers ran the PCR with 60 Vbeta and 13 Jbeta primers. Measured with immunoSEQ multiplex PCR; TCRdb has only the in-frame clones, and not every one. The repertoire has hundreds of thousands of clones, about 80% of them found once; the top ten carry around 2%. Germline lookup yields CDR1 SGHNT and CDR2 YENEEA. CDR3 length: 15 residues. The ends lost 5 bases at V and 3 bases at J; junction bases unmatched: 5. The sequenced sample consisted of PBMCs. The source of this sequence is a man younger than 35 in good health and CMV-seronegative. This chain connects TRBV11-3 to TRBJ2-1, with 9 bases fitting TRBD1. The CDR3 reads CASSLGQGRYNEQFF. The CDR3 region has the DNA TGTGCCAGCAGCCTGGGACAGGGTCGCTACAATGAGCAGTTCTTC.